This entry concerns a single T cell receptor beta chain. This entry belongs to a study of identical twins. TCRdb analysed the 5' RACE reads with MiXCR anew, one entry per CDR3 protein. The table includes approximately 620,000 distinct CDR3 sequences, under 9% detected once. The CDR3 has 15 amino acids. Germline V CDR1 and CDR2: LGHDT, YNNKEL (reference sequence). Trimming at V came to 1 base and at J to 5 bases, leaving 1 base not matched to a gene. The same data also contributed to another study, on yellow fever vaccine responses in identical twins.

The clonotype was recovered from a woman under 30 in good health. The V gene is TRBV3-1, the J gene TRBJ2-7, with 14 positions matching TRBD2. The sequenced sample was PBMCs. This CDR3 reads CASSQGGLAGDEQYF. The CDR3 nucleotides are TGTGCCAGCAGCCAAGGGGGACTAGCGGGGGACGAGCAGTACTTC.